This is a list of T cell receptor beta chains from one sample in a study of patients and donors after allogeneic stem cell transplantation. TCRdb redid the calling of the RT-PCR reads with MiXCR, one entry per CDR3 protein. The sample records around 240,000 distinct CDR3 sequences, 14% being singletons. Sequencing was carried out using blood, either unsorted or a sorted T cell fraction (not recorded which). The receptors were sampled from a human donor who was either an allogeneic HSCT recipient or a stem cell or donor lymphocyte infusion donor (not recorded which). It is not recorded whose cells these are; they may come from a transplant donor. The CDR3 runs from the conserved cysteine through the conserved F or W. D genes are given only for firm matches. Clone size appears in some rows only: once, few, many, or a class for an expanded clone.

abundance,d_gene,j_gene,v_gene,CDR3aa,CDR3nt
many,-,TRBJ1-4,TRBV4-1,CASSQDQGGSNEKLFF,TGCGCCAGCAGCCAAGATCAGGGAGGTTCTAATGAAAAACTGTTTTTT
-,-,TRBJ2-3,TRBV30,CAWTSGGTDTQYF,TGTGCCTGGACCTCCGGCGGCACAGATACGCAGTATTTT
few,TRBD2,TRBJ2-5,TRBV20-1,CSAPRGSGIGEETQYF,TGCAGTGCTCCCCGGGGTAGCGGGATAGGAGAAGAGACCCAGTACTTC
-,-,TRBJ2-4,TRBV20-1,CSAVTSELAKNIQYF,TGCAGTGCAGTTACTTCGGAGCTAGCCAAAAACATTCAGTACTTC
few,-,TRBJ2-2,TRBV11-2,CASSLGLGGGLNTGELFF,TGTGCCAGCAGCTTAGGTTTAGGTGGAGGCCTCAACACCGGGGAGCTGTTTTTT
-,-,TRBJ2-5,TRBV12-3/TRBV12-4,CASSQISSQETQYF,TGTGCCAGCAGCCAAATCTCGAGCCAAGAGACCCAGTACTTC
-,-,TRBJ2-1,TRBV19,CASSEAGRRKGYNEQFF,TGTGCCAGTAGTGAGGCCGGGCGCAGGAAGGGATACAATGAGCAGTTCTTC
many,-,TRBJ2-7,TRBV12-3/TRBV12-4,CASSLSGTEAYEQYF,TGTGCCAGCAGTTTATCCGGGACGGAAGCCTACGAGCAGTACTTC
few,TRBD2,TRBJ2-1,TRBV7-2,CASSVDTGTSGGRQFF,TGTGCCAGCAGCGTAGATACCGGGACTAGCGGGGGACGGCAGTTCTTC
many,-,TRBJ2-3,TRBV7-2,CASSLGGVSTDTQYF,TGTGCCAGCAGCTTAGGGGGCGTCAGCACAGATACGCAGTATTTT
-,TRBD1,TRBJ1-1,TRBV23-1,CASSQPRQGRGTEAFF,TGCGCCAGCAGTCAACCGAGACAGGGCCGGGGGACTGAAGCTTTCTTT
-,-,TRBJ2-3,TRBV7-2,CASSLGLGGSTDTQYF,TGTGCCAGCAGCTTAGGTTTGGGGGGTAGCACAGATACGCAGTATTTT
-,TRBD2,TRBJ2-2,TRBV6-5,CASSYRASGTGELFF,TGTGCCAGCAGTTACAGGGCTAGCGGGACCGGGGAGCTGTTTTTT
-,-,TRBJ1-3,TRBV12-3/TRBV12-4,CAISRDPFSGNTIYF,TGTGCCATTTCGAGGGATCCGTTCTCTGGAAACACCATATATTTT
few,TRBD1,TRBJ2-7,TRBV7-3,CASSLNGQGGYEQYF,TGTGCCAGCAGCTTAAACGGACAGGGAGGCTACGAGCAGTACTTC
few,-,TRBJ2-3,TRBV18,CASSPAGRGADTQYF,TGTGCCAGCTCACCAGCCGGGAGAGGTGCAGATACGCAGTATTTT
few,-,TRBJ2-7,TRBV6-1,CASSPRYTAYEQYF,TGTGCCAGCAGTCCTCGATACACCGCCTACGAGCAGTACTTC
few,TRBD2,TRBJ2-7,TRBV4-2,CASSQEGASGSYEQYF,TGTGCCAGCAGCCAAGAGGGTGCTAGCGGATCCTACGAGCAGTACTTC
many,TRBD1,TRBJ1-2,TRBV7-8,CASSTLTGGYGYTF,TGTGCCAGCAGCACCTTGACAGGGGGCTATGGCTACACCTTC
-,TRBD2,TRBJ2-1,TRBV12-3/TRBV12-4,CASLGLPYNEQFF,TGTGCCAGTTTGGGACTACCCTACAATGAGCAGTTCTTC
few,TRBD1,TRBJ1-2,TRBV5-6,CASSLRGWDSSHGYTF,TGTGCCAGCAGCCTACGTGGGTGGGACAGCTCTCATGGCTACACCTTC
many,-,TRBJ2-5,TRBV10-3,CAISYSQAETQYF,TGTGCCATCAGTTATAGCCAAGCGGAGACCCAGTACTTC
few,-,TRBJ1-5,TRBV19,CASSIGKGVDQPQHF,TGTGCCAGTAGTATCGGTAAGGGGGTCGATCAGCCCCAGCATTTT
few,-,TRBJ2-4,TRBV5-1,CASSLGERGGDIQYF,TGCGCCAGCAGCTTGGGCGAACGGGGTGGAGACATTCAGTACTTC
-,-,TRBJ2-3,TRBV20-1,CSASGRGGDTQYF,TGCAGTGCTAGTGGGAGGGGGGGGGATACGCAGTATTTT
many,-,TRBJ1-5,TRBV12-3/TRBV12-4,CASSLRGGGNQPQHF,TGTGCCAGCAGTTTGAGAGGGGGTGGCAATCAGCCCCAGCATTTT
-,-,TRBJ1-4,TRBV30,CAWSVHLGLNEKLFF,TGTGCCTGGAGTGTACATCTGGGTCTTAATGAAAAACTGTTTTTT
few,-,TRBJ2-5,TRBV5-4,CASSLSQIQETQYF,TGTGCCAGCAGCTTGAGCCAGATCCAAGAGACCCAGTACTTC
few,-,TRBJ1-2,TRBV12-3/TRBV12-4,CASSPGREGYGYTF,TGTGCCAGCAGTCCCGGCCGGGAAGGCTATGGCTACACCTTC
-,TRBD1,TRBJ1-1,TRBV7-3,CASSPTRAGGDAFF,TGTGCCAGCAGCCCTACCCGGGCAGGGGGCGACGCTTTCTTT
few,TRBD2,TRBJ2-3,TRBV20-1,CSARRLAGGMAGTDTQYF,TGCAGTGCTAGACGGCTAGCGGGAGGGATGGCTGGCACAGATACGCAGTATTTT
many,TRBD2,TRBJ2-2,TRBV20-1,CSAASGPNTGELFF,TGCAGTGCTGCTAGCGGGCCGAACACCGGGGAGCTGTTTTTT
many,-,TRBJ2-3,TRBV7-2,CASSYRGGWADTQYF,TGTGCCAGCAGCTATAGGGGGGGTTGGGCAGATACGCAGTATTTT
few,TRBD1,TRBJ2-7,TRBV11-1,CASSRTGLYSYEQYF,TGTGCCAGCAGCCGGACAGGGCTTTACTCCTACGAGCAGTACTTC
-,TRBD2,TRBJ2-1,TRBV5-4,CASSRGLGVRDEQFF,TGTGCCAGCAGCCGGGGACTAGGGGTGCGTGATGAGCAGTTCTTC
-,TRBD2,TRBJ2-1,TRBV12-3/TRBV12-4,CASSFGLADRYDEQFF,TGTGCCAGCAGTTTCGGACTAGCGGATCGGTATGATGAGCAGTTCTTC
-,-,TRBJ2-2,TRBV9,CASSQSGGTGELFF,TGTGCCAGCAGCCAAAGTGGGGGGACCGGGGAGCTGTTTTTT
many,-,TRBJ2-2,TRBV5-1,CASSLKVTGELFF,TGCGCCAGCAGCTTGAAGGTTACCGGGGAGCTGTTTTTT
-,-,TRBJ2-3,TRBV4-1,CASSQDKVSTDTQYF,TGCGCCAGCAGCCAAGACAAGGTTAGCACAGATACGCAGTATTTT
few,-,TRBJ2-2,TRBV6-2/TRBV6-3,CASTLVGGAGELFF,TGTGCCAGCACCCTAGTGGGGGGAGCCGGGGAGCTGTTTTTT
few,-,TRBJ1-4,TRBV5-6,CASSLRSWGFSNEKLFF,TGTGCCAGCAGCTTGAGATCTTGGGGGTTCAGTAATGAAAAACTGTTTTTT
-,-,TRBJ1-1,TRBV5-1,CASSLLGRGTEAFF,TGCGCCAGCAGCTTGTTAGGCCGGGGGACTGAAGCTTTCTTT
-,-,TRBJ1-5,TRBV7-8,CASGPGRYSNQPRHF,TGTGCCAGCGGGCCAGGGCGGTATAGCAATCAGCCCCGGCATTTT
few,-,TRBJ2-2,TRBV5-1,CASSPFRTGELFF,TGCGCCAGCAGCCCCTTCAGGACCGGGGAGCTGTTTTTT
many,-,TRBJ1-1,TRBV4-2,CASSQDMYRNTEAFF,TGTGCCAGCAGCCAAGATATGTACAGGAACACTGAAGCTTTCTTT
many,-,TRBJ2-3,TRBV6-1,CASRGWQYTDTQYF,TGTGCCAGCAGGGGATGGCAGTACACAGATACGCAGTATTTT
few,-,TRBJ2-2,TRBV12-3/TRBV12-4,CASSLQGWTGELFF,TGTGCCAGCAGTCTCCAGGGTTGGACCGGGGAGCTGTTTTTT
many,-,TRBJ1-2,TRBV30,CAWSGDGANYGYTF,TGTGCCTGGAGCGGGGACGGAGCTAACTATGGCTACACCTTC
few,TRBD1,TRBJ1-1,TRBV9,CASSAGQAYEAFF,TGTGCCAGCAGCGCCGGACAGGCTTATGAAGCTTTCTTT
few,-,TRBJ1-5,TRBV16,CASSQWRGGNQPQHF,TGTGCCAGCAGCCAATGGAGAGGGGGAAATCAGCCCCAGCATTTT
many,-,TRBJ2-1,TRBV12-3/TRBV12-4,CASSFPVKGQFF,TGTGCCAGCAGTTTCCCCGTTAAAGGGCAGTTCTTC
few,-,TRBJ1-1,TRBV6-1,CAGGGDGTEAFF,TGTGCCGGGGGGGGGGATGGCACTGAAGCTTTCTTT
many,TRBD2,TRBJ2-1,TRBV11-2,CASSFAGDGNEQFF,TGTGCCAGCAGCTTTGCGGGGGATGGTAATGAGCAGTTCTTC
few,-,TRBJ2-5,TRBV4-1,CASSQGGNQETQYF,TGCGCCAGCAGCCAAGGGGGGAACCAAGAGACCCAGTACTTC
few,-,TRBJ2-4,TRBV19,CASSIAGASGENIQYF,TGTGCCAGTAGTATAGCGGGAGCGTCAGGCGAAAACATTCAGTACTTC
many,-,TRBJ1-2,TRBV5-4,CASSLDLSTVNGYTF,TGTGCCAGCAGCTTGGATCTATCGACAGTGAATGGCTACACCTTC
few,-,TRBJ2-5,TRBV24-1,CATQQVLGTTQYF,TGTGCCACCCAACAGGTCCTTGGGACGACCCAGTACTTC
-,-,TRBJ2-2,TRBV30,CAWSVWGNGELFF,TGTGCCTGGAGTGTTTGGGGCAACGGGGAGCTGTTTTTT